This is a list of T cell receptor beta chains from one sample in a study of cytomegalovirus exposure and HLA in healthy donors. TCRdb's copy holds only in-frame clones and misses some; the assay was immunoSEQ multiplex PCR. The sample holds some 180,000 clones; 70% to 80% are singletons and the top ten take around 1.5%. The sequenced sample was PBMCs. These receptors came from a man between 18 and 29 years old in good health and CMV-seronegative. The CDR3 runs from the conserved cysteine through the conserved F or W. Fields, in order: CDR3 DNA, CDR3 protein, V gene, J gene, clone size, D gene. The D gene is left open where the match is weak. Expanded clones are given a class, and other clones once, few, many or no size at all.

cdr3_nt: TGTGCCAGCAGTTTATTCTTTCGCAGGGGGAACACTGAAGCTTTCTTT; cdr3_aa: CASSLFFRRGNTEAFF; v_call: TRBV27; j_call: TRBJ1-1; clone_size: .; d_call: .
cdr3_nt: TGCGCCAGCAGTCAGCCGGGGACAATCTCCTACGAGCAGTACTTC; cdr3_aa: CASSQPGTISYEQYF; v_call: TRBV23-1; j_call: TRBJ2-7; clone_size: once; d_call: .
cdr3_nt: TGTGCCAGCAGTTTAAGGCAGTCGGGGTTCCATGGCTACACCTTC; cdr3_aa: CASSLRQSGFHGYTF; v_call: TRBV28; j_call: TRBJ1-2; clone_size: .; d_call: .
cdr3_nt: TGTGCCAGATCAGCTCCCGGGGAAAATCAGCCCCAGCATTTT; cdr3_aa: CARSAPGENQPQHF; v_call: TRBV2; j_call: TRBJ1-5; clone_size: .; d_call: .
cdr3_nt: TGCGCCAGCAGCTTGGGGGCCCGAACTGAAGCTTTCTTT; cdr3_aa: CASSLGARTEAFF; v_call: TRBV5-1; j_call: TRBJ1-1; clone_size: .; d_call: .
cdr3_nt: TGTGCCAGCAAATTGCGCGGTTTGTACAATGAGCAGTTCTTC; cdr3_aa: CASKLRGLYNEQFF; v_call: TRBV6-1; j_call: TRBJ2-1; clone_size: .; d_call: .
cdr3_nt: TGTGCCAGCAGTTGGACAGCGCAGAGGGCAGATACGCAGTATTTT; cdr3_aa: CASSWTAQRADTQYF; v_call: TRBV27; j_call: TRBJ2-3; clone_size: .; d_call: .
cdr3_nt: TGTGCCAGCAGTAATAGGACAGGATCGGGAAAACTGTTTTTT; cdr3_aa: CASSNRTGSGKLFF; v_call: TRBV2; j_call: TRBJ1-4; clone_size: .; d_call: TRBD1
cdr3_nt: TGTGCCAGCAGGCCCGGGACAGGGCAGCGGTATGGCTACACCTTC; cdr3_aa: CASRPGTGQRYGYTF; v_call: TRBV6-5; j_call: TRBJ1-2; clone_size: few; d_call: TRBD1
cdr3_nt: TGTGCCAGCAGTCCTAGAACTTTTAATTCACCCCTCCACTTT; cdr3_aa: CASSPRTFNSPLHF; v_call: TRBV28; j_call: TRBJ1-6; clone_size: .; d_call: .
cdr3_nt: TGCGCCAGCAGCCCAGGGACAGGGGAGACCCAGTACTTC; cdr3_aa: CASSPGTGETQYF; v_call: TRBV5-1; j_call: TRBJ2-5; clone_size: few; d_call: TRBD1
cdr3_nt: TGCGCCAGCAGCCCCAGAACGTCTGGAAACACCATATATTTT; cdr3_aa: CASSPRTSGNTIYF; v_call: TRBV4-1; j_call: TRBJ1-3; clone_size: .; d_call: .
cdr3_nt: TGTGCCAGCAGTTTAAGGGCCGGGGCCAGGGGGGCGGAGACCCAGTACTTC; cdr3_aa: CASSLRAGARGAETQYF; v_call: TRBV27; j_call: TRBJ2-5; clone_size: .; d_call: .
cdr3_nt: TGTGCCAGCAGCTTGGGGGGGGGTAACTATGGCTACACCTTC; cdr3_aa: CASSLGGGNYGYTF; v_call: TRBV5-4; j_call: TRBJ1-2; clone_size: .; d_call: .
cdr3_nt: TGTGCCAGCAGCCTTTCCTCGGGACAGATCTACGAGCAGTACTTC; cdr3_aa: CASSLSSGQIYEQYF; v_call: TRBV28; j_call: TRBJ2-7; clone_size: .; d_call: TRBD1
cdr3_nt: TGCGCCAGCAGCTTCTCAGGGACAGATACGCAGTATTTT; cdr3_aa: CASSFSGTDTQYF; v_call: TRBV5-1; j_call: TRBJ2-3; clone_size: .; d_call: .